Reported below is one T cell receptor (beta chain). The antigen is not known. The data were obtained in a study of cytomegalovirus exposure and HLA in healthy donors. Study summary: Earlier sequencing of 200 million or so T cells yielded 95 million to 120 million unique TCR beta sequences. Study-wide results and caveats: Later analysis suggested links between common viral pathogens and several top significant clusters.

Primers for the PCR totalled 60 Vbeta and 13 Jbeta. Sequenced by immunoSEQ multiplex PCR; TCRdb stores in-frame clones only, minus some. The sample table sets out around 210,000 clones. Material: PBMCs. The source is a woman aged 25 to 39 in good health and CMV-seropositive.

The CDR3 protein is CASREQSSTYEQYF. CDR3 bases: TGCGCCAGCAGGGAGCAAAGCAGTACCTACGAGCAGTACTTC. The J gene is TRBJ2-7, the V gene TRBV5-1; D uncertain. Trimming shortened V by 5 bases and J by 2 bases, and 14 bases separated the two germline ends. The CDR3 is 14 residues long. From germline, CDR1 is SGHRS and CDR2 YFSETQ.